The 7 T cell receptor beta chains given below trace back to one sample, sequenced in a study of T cell responses to AZD1222 COVID-19 vaccine. TCRdb keeps only in-frame clones here, not all; method: immunoSEQ multiplex PCR. The repertoire consists of about 76,000 clones, with approximately 87% occurring once and the leading ten covering 4.7%. Sequenced here: peripheral blood, sampled on day 0 of MenACWY control vaccination. Source of these receptors: an adult in good health.

The rearrangement uses TRBV27 and TRBJ2-1; D remains ambiguous. V shed 6 bases and J shed 0 bases, with 15 bases lying between them. Germline CDR1 and CDR2: MNHEY and SMNVEV (reference sequence). The CDR3 is 16 residues long. The CDR3 sequence is CASSPPGRNSYNEQFF. CDR3 nucleotide sequence: TGTGCCAGCAGCCCACCCGGCCGGAACTCCTACAATGAGCAGTTCTTC.

This chain connects TRBV6-1 to TRBJ1-1; unclear D gene. Germline V gene sequence: CDR1 MNHNS, CDR2 SASEGT. The CDR3 spans 11 residues. V lost 7 bases, J lost 5 bases, and 8 bases lay in between. The CDR3 protein is CASTVGTEAFF. CDR3 nucleotide sequence: TGTGCCAGCACAGTGGGGACTGAAGCTTTCTTT.

This rearrangement joins TRBV10-2 to TRBJ2-7; D uncertain. V lost 5 bases, J lost 3 bases, and 8 bases lay in between. The CDR3 has 12 amino acids. CDR1 and CDR2 from the germline V gene are WSHSY and SAAADI. The CDR3 DNA follows: TGCGCCAGCAGTCCGCGGAACTACGAGCAGTACTTC. It is translated as CASSPRNYEQYF.

This chain joins TRBV6-2 or TRBV6-3 and TRBJ2-4; TRBD2 aligns across 8 bases. Germline values: CDR1 MNHEY, CDR2 SVGEGT. J lost 0 bases, V lost 4 bases, and 2 bases had no gene match. This CDR3 is 15 amino acids long. CDR3 in amino acids: CASSSGGTAKNIQYF. For the CDR3, the DNA is TGTGCCAGCAGTTCGGGGGGGACAGCCAAAAACATTCAGTACTTC.

The rearrangement uses TRBV5-1 and TRBJ1-3; 8 bases match TRBD1. The germline gives CDR1 SGHRS, CDR2 YFSETQ. After removal of 0 bases from V and 6 bases from J, the junction contained 11 bases not matched to a gene. The CDR3 has 17 residues. CDR3 DNA: TGCGCCAGCAGCTTGGACCCCAGGACAGGGATCCTAAACACCATATATTTT. Encoded protein: CASSLDPRTGILNTIYF.

This clone was picked up a small number of times. This chain joins TRBV1 and TRBJ2-7; the D call TRBD2 from the table was never checked on the DNA. TRBV1 is listed as a pseudogene. The CDR3 length is 13 residues. CDR3 in amino acids: CTSSQDQRYEQYF. Written as DNA, the CDR3 is TGCACCAGCAGCCAAGATCAGAGGTACGAGCAGTACTTC.

This chain joins TRBV3-1 (or the pseudogene TRBV3-2) and TRBJ2-3, with TRBD2 matching over 9 bases. Germline V gives CDR1 LGHDT, CDR2 YNNKEL (reference sequence). The CDR3 is made up of 16 amino acids. The V segment lost 4 bases and the J segment 2 bases; nucleotides outside the gene matches: 7. CDR3 residues: CASSPWLAGLTDTQYF. The CDR3 DNA reads as TGTGCCAGCAGCCCCTGGCTAGCGGGGCTCACAGATACGCAGTATTTT.